These 12 T cell receptor beta chains originate from one sample sequenced in a study of identical twins. TCRdb processed the 5' RACE reads anew with MiXCR; each CDR3 protein has one entry. The data show around 530,000 distinct CDR3 sequences, with around 15% seen just once and 0.35% to 0.45% held by the top ten. This same sample was also taken into another study, of yellow fever vaccine responses in identical twins.

Input material: CD4+ T cells sorted from blood. Receptor source: a woman aged 18-29 years in good health.

The rearrangement joins TRBV29-1 to TRBJ2-5; 9 bases match TRBD2. With V trimmed by 2 bases and J by 5 bases, 15 bases remained unmatched. Germline V CDR1 and CDR2: SQVTM, ANQGSEA. The CDR3 sequence is 17 residues long. The CDR3 loop is CSVELLWGAGGGETQYF. The CDR3 DNA follows: TGCAGCGTTGAATTGCTCTGGGGAGCGGGAGGAGGTGAGACCCAGTACTTC.

The V call is TRBV10-3, the J call TRBJ2-2; no definite D call. The V and J ends lost 0 bases and 10 bases respectively, with 9 bases between them. The length of the CDR3 is 13 residues. Germline V gene data show CDR1 as ENHRY and CDR2 as SYGVKD. CDR3 region: CAISESGVPELFF. In DNA, the CDR3 is TGTGCCATCAGTGAGTCTGGAGTGCCGGAGCTGTTTTTT.

This clonotype has just a few counts. This chain joins TRBV11-2 and TRBJ2-1; a weak D match, TRBD2 (5 bases). With 1 base removed from V and 13 bases from J, the gap between germline ends came to 11 bases. In germline, CDR1 is SGHAT, CDR2 FQNNGV. This CDR3 is 12 amino acids long. CDR3 nucleotides: TGTGCCAGCAGCTTAGGCGGGTCTATTCAGTTCTTC. Translating gives CASSLGGSIQFF.

This clonotype showed up just a few times. The chain has TRBV18 and TRBJ2-6; weak D call: TRBD1 (5 bases). V shed 4 bases and J shed 4 bases, with 17 bases lying between them. Germline V gene lookup returns CDR1 KGHSH and CDR2 LQKENI. The CDR3 covers 17 residues. The CDR3 DNA reads TGTGCCAGCTCACTGGATAGGGGTCGATCCGGGGCCAACGTCCTGACTTTC. Its translation: CASSLDRGRSGANVLTF.

This clonotype was counted only a few times. The J gene is TRBJ1-1, the V gene TRBV27; TRBD1 matches 10 bases. Germline lookup yields CDR1 MNHEY and CDR2 SMNVEV (reference sequence). The CDR3 consists of 15 residues. V shed 5 bases and J 0 bases; nucleotides not matched to a gene: 3. The CDR3 DNA reads TGTGCCAGCAGTCGGGACAGGGGTATGAACACTGAAGCTTTCTTT. It translates to CASSRDRGMNTEAFF.

The V gene is TRBV20-1, the J gene TRBJ2-1; 11 bases match TRBD2. V was clipped by 1 base and J by 7 bases; unmatched bases: 6. CDR3 length: 15 amino acids. In germline, CDR1 is DFQATT, CDR2 SNEGSKA (reference sequence). The DNA of the CDR3 is TGCAGTGCTAGAGGCGTAGCGGGAGGGCCGAATGAGCAGTTCTTC. This gives the protein CSARGVAGGPNEQFF.

This chain uses TRBV28 with TRBJ2-7; 10 nucleotides agree with TRBD2. The trim removed 6 bases at V and 7 bases at J, leaving 12 bases unmatched. CDR3 size: 15 residues. Germline CDR1 MDHEN, CDR2 SYDVKM. The DNA for the CDR3 is TGTGCCAGCAGCCGAACTAGCGGGAAGTCATGGGAGCAGTACTTC. It is translated as CASSRTSGKSWEQYF.

This clonotype was counted between two and nine times. The V gene is TRBV11-2, the J gene TRBJ2-2, with D perhaps matching TRBD2 (6 bases). The ends were cut back, 5 bases at V and 0 bases at J, with 13 bases in the middle. The CDR3 is 16 residues long. CDR1 and CDR2 from the germline V gene are SGHAT and FQNNGV. The CDR3 coding sequence is TGTGCCAGCAGCCGGGGGACTGCCGCGAACACCGGGGAGCTGTTTTTT. This encodes CASSRGTAANTGELFF.

This clonotype was detected only a few times. The rearrangement joins TRBV2 to TRBJ2-7; tentatively, D is TRBD2 (6 bases). From germline, CDR1 is SNHLY and CDR2 FYNNEI. V dropped 4 bases and J dropped 0 bases, with 10 bases sitting between them. The CDR3 has 14 amino acids. DNA for the CDR3: TGTGCCAGCAGTGTCGGGGGTAGCTCCTACGAGCAGTACGTC. Encoded protein: CASSVGGSSYEQYV.

V usage is TRBV5-8 and J usage is TRBJ2-7, with 8 bases fitting TRBD2. The CDR3 runs 15 residues. J gave up 3 bases and V 4 bases, and 9 bases lay outside the gene matches. Per germline, CDR1 SGHTS and CDR2 YDEGEE. DNA for the CDR3: TGTGCCAGCAGCCAAGGGACTAGGGGATTCTACGAGCAGTACGTC. Its protein is CASSQGTRGFYEQYV.

In its sample, this clonotype was seen a few times. The V gene is TRBV6-1, the J gene TRBJ2-3, with TRBD2 identical over 11 bases. The length of the CDR3 is 17 residues. J gave up 5 bases and V 1 base, and 8 bases lay outside the gene matches. Germline-derived CDR1 and CDR2 are MNHNS and SASEGT. CDR3 amino acids: CASSEGRLAGSIDTQYF. In nucleotides, the CDR3 is TGTGCCAGCAGTGAAGGACGACTAGCGGGAAGTATAGATACGCAGTATTTT.

This chain links TRBV7-9 with TRBJ2-1, with 7 positions matching TRBD1. CDR1 is SEHNR and CDR2 is FQNEAQ in the germline V gene (reference sequence). J gave up 1 base and V 8 bases, and 5 bases lay outside the gene matches. The length of the CDR3 is 14 residues. CDR3 in DNA: TGTGCCAGCGGCAACAGGGGATCCTACAATGAGCAGTTCTTC. The encoded protein is CASGNRGSYNEQFF. The full variable domain, with the rest looked up from reference TRBV7-9 and TRBJ2-1, is DTGVSQNPRHKITKRGQNVTFRCDPISEHNRLYWYRQTLGQGPEFLTYFQNEAQLEKSRLLSDRFSAERPKGSFSTLEIQRTEQGDSAMYLCASGNRGSYNEQFFGPGTRLTVL.